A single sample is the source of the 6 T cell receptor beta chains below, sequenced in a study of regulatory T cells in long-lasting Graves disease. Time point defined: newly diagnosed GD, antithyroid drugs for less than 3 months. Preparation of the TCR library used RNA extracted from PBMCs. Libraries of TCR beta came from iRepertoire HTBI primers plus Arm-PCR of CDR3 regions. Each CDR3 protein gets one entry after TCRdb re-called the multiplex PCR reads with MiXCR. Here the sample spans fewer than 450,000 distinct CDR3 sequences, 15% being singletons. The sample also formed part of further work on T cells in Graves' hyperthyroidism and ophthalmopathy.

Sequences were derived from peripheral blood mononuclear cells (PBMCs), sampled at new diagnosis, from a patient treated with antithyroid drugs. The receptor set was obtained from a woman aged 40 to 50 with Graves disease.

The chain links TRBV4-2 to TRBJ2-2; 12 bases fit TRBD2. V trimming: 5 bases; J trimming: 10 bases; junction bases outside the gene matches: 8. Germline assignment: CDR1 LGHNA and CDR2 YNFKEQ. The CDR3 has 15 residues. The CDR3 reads CASSEPTSGSEELFF. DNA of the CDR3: TGTGCCAGCAGCGAACCGACTAGCGGGAGTGAGGAGCTGTTTTTT.

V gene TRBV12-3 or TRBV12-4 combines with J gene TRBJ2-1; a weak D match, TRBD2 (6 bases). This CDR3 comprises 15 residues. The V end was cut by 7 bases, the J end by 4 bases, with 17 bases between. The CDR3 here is CASTKGTLGYNEQFF. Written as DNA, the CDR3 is TGTGCCAGCACCAAAGGGACTTTAGGGTACAATGAGCAGTTCTTC.

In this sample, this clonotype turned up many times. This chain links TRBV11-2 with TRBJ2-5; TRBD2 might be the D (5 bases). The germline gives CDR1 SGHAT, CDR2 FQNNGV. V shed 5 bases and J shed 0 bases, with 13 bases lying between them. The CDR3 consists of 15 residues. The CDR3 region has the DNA TGTGCCAGCAGCCCCCAGAGCGGAGACCAAGAGACCCAGTACTTC. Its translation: CASSPQSGDQETQYF.

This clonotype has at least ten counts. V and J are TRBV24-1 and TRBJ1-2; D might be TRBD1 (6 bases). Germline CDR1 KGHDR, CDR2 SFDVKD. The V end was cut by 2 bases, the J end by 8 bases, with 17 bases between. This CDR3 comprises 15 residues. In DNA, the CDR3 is TGTGCCACCAGTGATTCCCCGACAGGACGAGAGGGCTACACCTTC. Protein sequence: CATSDSPTGREGYTF.

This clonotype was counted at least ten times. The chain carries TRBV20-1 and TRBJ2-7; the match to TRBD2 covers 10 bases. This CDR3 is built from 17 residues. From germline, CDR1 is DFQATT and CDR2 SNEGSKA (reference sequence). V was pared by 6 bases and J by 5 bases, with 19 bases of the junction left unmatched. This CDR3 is CSASPRKPGLAYHEQYF. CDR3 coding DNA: TGCAGTGCCTCACCCCGAAAACCGGGACTAGCGTACCACGAGCAGTACTTC.

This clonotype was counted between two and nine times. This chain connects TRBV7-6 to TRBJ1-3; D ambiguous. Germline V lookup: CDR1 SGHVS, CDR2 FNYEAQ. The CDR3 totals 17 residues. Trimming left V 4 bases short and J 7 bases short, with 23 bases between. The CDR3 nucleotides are TGTGCCAGCAGCTCAGCAACATCAGCGGGATCGCGGAACACCATATATTTT. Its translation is CASSSATSAGSRNTIYF.